The clone carrying this T cell receptor (beta chain) has more than one count but fewer than ten. Antigen: not known. This sample was included in a study of T cell responses to AZD1222 COVID-19 vaccine. Study findings and constraints: White British people made up most donors, females outnumbered males, and clonal diversity was possibly underestimated. Baseline serostatus was positive in only six AZD1222 recipients. Elevations in Spike-specific TCR breadth and depth followed administration of two AZD1222 doses.

Only in-frame clones appear in the TCRdb table, and some are missing; sequencing was by immunoSEQ multiplex PCR. The sample lists about 100,000 clones, around nine tenths seen once, with about 1.5% in the top ten. The V gene's germline CDR1 is MDHEN and CDR2 SYDVKM. Trimming left V 5 bases short and J 0 bases short, with 10 bases between. This CDR3 region has 15 residues. The sequencing used peripheral blood, collected on day 0 of AZD1222 vaccination. This TCR was sampled from an adult in good health. The chain joins TRBV28 to TRBJ1-4; D is perhaps TRBD1 (6 bases). The CDR3 sequence: CASSTDRTTNEKLFF. CDR3 bases: TGTGCCAGCAGTACGGACAGAACAACTAATGAAAAACTGTTTTTT.